Presented here are 13 T cell receptor beta chains from one specimen sequenced in a study of cytomegalovirus exposure and HLA in healthy donors. PCR involved 60 Vbeta and 13 Jbeta primers. TCRdb's table, derived via immunoSEQ multiplex PCR, lists solely in-frame clones and lacks some. The repertoire has about 170,000 clones, approximately 79% of them found once; the top ten carry 2% to 2.5%. Sequencing was done on a sample of PBMCs. These receptors were taken from a male donor in good health and CMV-seronegative.

The chain links TRBV9 to TRBJ2-7, with D maybe TRBD1 (5 bases). Germline V lookup: CDR1 SGDLS, CDR2 YYNGEE. The CDR3 loop spans 14 amino acids. V was pared by 0 bases and J by 6 bases, with 13 bases between. CDR3 DNA sequence: TGTGCCAGCAGCGTAGGGGTACAGGTGGGCGAGCAGTACTTC. Translating it yields CASSVGVQVGEQYF.

This clone has only one observation. The chain couples TRBV19 to TRBJ1-6; D unclear. CDR3 length equals 18 residues. Trimming took off 2 bases at V and 4 bases at J, with 18 bases between the two ends. Germline CDR1 is LNHDA and CDR2 is SQIVND (reference sequence). The CDR3 DNA reads TGTGCCAGTAGTATAAGATTTCGCAACGAGAGGTATAATTCACCCCTCCACTTT. Encoded protein: CASSIRFRNERYNSPLHF.

This rearrangement joins TRBV27 to TRBJ2-3, with 7 bases matching TRBD1. Germline V gene sequence: CDR1 MNHEY, CDR2 SMNVEV (reference sequence). The CDR3 length is 14 residues. V shed 3 bases and J 3 bases; nucleotides not matched to a gene: 3. This chain's CDR3 is CASSFRGSTDTQYF. CDR3 DNA: TGTGCCAGCAGTTTCAGGGGGTCTACAGATACGCAGTATTTT.

The chain links TRBV5-1 to TRBJ1-4; D is ambiguous. There are 15 residues in the CDR3. Germline CDR1 SGHRS, CDR2 YFSETQ. The V and J ends lost 1 base and 0 bases respectively, with 7 bases between them. CDR3 in DNA: TGCGCCAGCAGCTTGCAGTCGTCAACTAATGAAAAACTGTTTTTT. Its translation is CASSLQSSTNEKLFF.

The rearrangement joins TRBV5-4 to TRBJ2-3; 9 bases are shared with TRBD1. The V and J ends lost 5 bases and 3 bases, in that order; junction bases with no gene match: 4. Germline V gene data show CDR1 as SGHNT and CDR2 as YYREEE (reference sequence). The CDR3 length is 14 residues. CDR3 nucleotide sequence: TGTGCCAGCAGTTACAGGGGGCTGACAGATACGCAGTATTTT. It is translated as CASSYRGLTDTQYF. Variable domain in full (rest from reference TRBV5-4 and TRBJ2-3): ETGVTQSPTHLIKTRGQQVTLRCSSQSGHNTVSWYQQALGQGPQFIFQYYREEENGRGNFPPRFSGLQFPNYSSELNVNALELDDSALYLCASSYRGLTDTQYFGPGTRLTVL.

A single count supports this clone. The chain is built from TRBV10-2 and TRBJ2-5, with TRBD2 identical over 10 bases. The CDR3 consists of 15 residues. With 8 bases clipped from V and 3 bases from J, the junction kept 9 bases outside the gene matches. The germline gives CDR1 WSHSY, CDR2 SAAADI. The CDR3 region is CASRLAGLAEETQYF. CDR3 in DNA: TGCGCCAGCCGTCTAGCCGGACTAGCGGAAGAGACCCAGTACTTC.

This chain links TRBV5-1 with TRBJ2-2; 9 bases are shared with TRBD2. This CDR3 has 15 amino acids. V trimming: 5 bases; J trimming: 4 bases; junction bases outside the gene matches: 6. CDR1 is SGHRS, CDR2 YFSETQ, per germline. The CDR3 protein is CASRRAGGGTGELFF. CDR3 nucleotides: TGCGCCAGCAGGAGAGCGGGGGGCGGCACCGGGGAGCTGTTTTTT. Variable domain in full (rest from reference TRBV5-1 and TRBJ2-2): KAGVTQTPRYLIKTRGQQVTLSCSPISGHRSVSWYQQTPGQGLQFLFEYFSETQRNKGNFPGRFSGRQFSNSRSEMNVSTLELGDSALYLCASRRAGGGTGELFFGEGSRLTVL.

This rearrangement joins TRBV27 to TRBJ2-7; maybe TRBD1 (6 bases). V lost 3 bases and J lost 9, with 15 bases in between. The germline V gene encodes CDR1 MNHEY and CDR2 SMNVEV (reference sequence). CDR3 length equals 13 residues. The CDR3 DNA reads TGTGCCAGCAGTTTGACAGGTAACATACCGCAGTACTTC. It codes for CASSLTGNIPQYF.

This clone was counted a few times. The rearrangement uses TRBV30 and TRBJ2-7; D gene ambiguous. Trimming removed 0 bases at V and 2 bases at J, with 5 bases between. The CDR3 length is 12 residues. CDR1 and CDR2 (germline): GTSNPN, SVGIG (reference sequence). The CDR3 DNA is TGTGCCTGGAGTGTAACTACCTACGAGCAGTACTTC. Protein sequence: CAWSVTTYEQYF.

This clone has a single count. The CDR3 bases are TGTGCCAGCACCAGACAGGGGAAGGGGGGGAATGAAAAACTGTTTTTT. Translated: CASTRQGKGGNEKLFF. The chain couples TRBV2 to TRBJ1-4, with 8 bases matching TRBD1. Germline lookup yields CDR1 SNHLY and CDR2 FYNNEI. V lost 7 bases, J lost 5 bases, and 12 bases stayed unmatched. The CDR3 loop spans 16 amino acids.

The V call is TRBV29-1, the J call TRBJ1-1, with a weak D call TRBD1 (5 bases). The CDR3 extends over 17 amino acids. Germline lookup yields CDR1 SQVTM and CDR2 ANQGSEA. V lost 0 bases, J lost 0 bases, and 17 bases lay in between. CDR3 protein: CSVEDPSDTLMNTEAFF. The CDR3 nucleotides read TGCAGCGTTGAAGATCCCTCGGACACCCTGATGAACACTGAAGCTTTCTTT.

The J gene is TRBJ2-5, the V gene TRBV6-1; tentative D call: TRBD1 (5 bases). The CDR3 is 13 amino acids. V lost 6 bases, J lost 6 bases, and 14 bases lay in between. Germline CDR1 MNHNS, CDR2 SASEGT. CDR3 sequence: CASRSQGGKTQYF. CDR3 coding DNA: TGTGCCAGCAGGAGTCAGGGTGGGAAGACCCAGTACTTC.

The chain employs TRBV27 and TRBJ2-7, with 8 bases that match TRBD2. This CDR3 contains 15 residues. Germline CDR1 reads MNHEY; CDR2 reads SMNVEV (reference sequence). With V trimmed by 2 bases and J by 5 bases, 8 bases remained unmatched. CDR3 nucleotides: TGTGCCAGCAGTTTAATCCGGGGGGGAGGGGACGAGCAGTACTTC. This encodes CASSLIRGGGDEQYF.